Each of the 15 T cell receptor beta chains below was sequenced from the same sample in a study of OX40 agonist ivuxolimab in advanced cancers. The repertoire was sequenced with immunoSEQ multiplex PCR; TCRdb's copy has only in-frame clones and lacks some. The sample contains approximately 70,000 clones, around nine tenths of which appear only once. The specimen was CD4+ or CD8+ T cells sorted from blood, collected in a trial of the OX40 agonist ivuxolimab. All receptors come from an adult with an advanced solid tumor such as melanoma, head and neck, liver or kidney cancer.

The chain combines TRBV7-2 with TRBJ2-7; D gene uncertain. From germline, CDR1 is SGHTA and CDR2 FQGNSA. The ends were cut back, 1 base at V and 4 bases at J, with 14 bases in the middle. The CDR3 sequence is 15 residues long. The CDR3 sequence is CASSLGAWNDYEQYF. DNA for the CDR3: TGTGCCAGCAGCTTAGGAGCCTGGAATGATTACGAGCAGTACTTC.

The rearrangement uses TRBV9 and TRBJ1-1, with 7 bases that match TRBD1. The CDR3 length is 14 residues. The V gene's germline CDR1 is SGDLS and CDR2 YYNGEE. The junction had 7 bases not matched to a gene; V was cut back by 3 bases and J by 5 bases. The CDR3 region is CASSAPGGRTEAFF. CDR3 sequence (DNA): TGTGCCAGCAGCGCCCCAGGGGGTCGGACTGAAGCTTTCTTT.

The chain employs TRBV15 and TRBJ1-5; D possibly corresponds to TRBD1 (5 bases). The CDR3 spans 17 residues. Trimming cost V 0 bases and J 2 bases, with 14 bases left between them. Germline CDR1 LNHNV, CDR2 YYDKDF (reference sequence). The CDR3 bases are TGTGCCACCAGCAGAGATCACGGGGGATCAGGCAATCAGCCCCAGCATTTT. Its protein is CATSRDHGGSGNQPQHF.

The chain has TRBV7-9 and TRBJ2-6; possibly TRBD1 or TRBD2 for D (6 bases each). V was shortened by 5 bases and J by 0 bases, with 20 bases between the two germline ends. The germline V gene has CDR1 SEHNR and CDR2 FQNEAQ (reference sequence). The CDR3 sequence is 19 residues long. CDR3 sequence reads: CASSSYREETLSGANVLTF. In DNA, the CDR3 is TGTGCCAGCAGCAGTTACAGGGAGGAAACTCTCTCTGGGGCCAACGTCCTGACTTTC.

The rearrangement links TRBV7-3 to TRBJ1-2; D is undetermined. Per germline, CDR1 SGHTA and CDR2 FQGTGA. The CDR3 covers 16 residues. The ends were cut back, 5 bases at V and 0 bases at J, with 16 bases in the middle. The CDR3 here is CASSLFGGGTNYGYTF. The CDR3 DNA follows: TGTGCCAGCAGCCTGTTCGGAGGAGGTACTAACTATGGCTACACCTTC.

The V call is TRBV5-6, the J call TRBJ1-2, with 9 bases that match TRBD1. Trimming at V came to 0 bases and at J to 0 bases, leaving 3 bases not matched to a gene. The germline V gene has CDR1 SGHDT and CDR2 YYEEEE. This CDR3 has 16 amino acids. In DNA form, the CDR3 reads TGTGCCAGCAGCTTGGGGACAGGGGCGCCTAACTATGGCTACACCTTC. It codes for CASSLGTGAPNYGYTF.

This clone turned up a few times. V and J are TRBV7-9 and TRBJ2-7, with D possibly matching TRBD1 (7 bases). The V gene's germline CDR1 is SEHNR and CDR2 FQNEAQ (reference sequence). V was pared by 5 bases and J by 6 bases, with 14 bases between. The CDR3 has 13 residues. CDR3 coding DNA: TGTGCCAGCAGCCGCGGGACAGCCCGCGAGCAGTACTTC. Translating it yields CASSRGTAREQYF.

This clone was observed once. This chain links TRBV28 with TRBJ2-1, with a possible D match to TRBD1 (6 bases). Germline CDR1 reads MDHEN; CDR2 reads SYDVKM. V lost 5 bases and J 6 bases, leaving 14 bases between the germline ends. This CDR3 is built from 14 residues. The CDR3: CASSPRDNLNEQFF. The CDR3 DNA reads as TGTGCCAGCAGTCCCAGGGACAACCTCAATGAGCAGTTCTTC.

The chain employs TRBV7-9 and TRBJ1-3; TRBD1 agrees at 7 bases. CDR3 length: 12 amino acids. J lost 3 bases, V lost 8 bases, and 1 base had no gene match. CDR1 and CDR2 from the germline V gene are SEHNR and FQNEAQ (reference sequence). Here the CDR3 reads CASSGGGNTIYF. In DNA form, the CDR3 reads TGTGCCAGCTCAGGGGGTGGAAACACCATATATTTT.

This clone was seen a few times. The chain carries TRBV19 and TRBJ1-5; D unclear. The CDR3 runs 14 residues. V was trimmed by 8 bases and J by 6 bases, leaving 17 bases between them. Per the germline V gene, CDR1 is LNHDA and CDR2 is SQIVND (reference sequence). Written as DNA, the CDR3 is TGTGCCAGTCGCCACTCGGACGAGGTTCAGCCCCAGCATTTT. It yields the protein CASRHSDEVQPQHF.

CDR3 region: CASSLAGTPYNEQFF. DNA of the CDR3: TGTGCCAGCAGCTTAGCAGGAACCCCCTACAATGAGCAGTTCTTC. J is TRBJ2-1 and V is TRBV7-9; D not certain. CDR3 length equals 15 residues. Trimming took 0 bases from V and 2 from J, leaving 8 bases between them. CDR1 and CDR2 (germline): SEHNR, FQNEAQ (reference sequence).

The chain is built from TRBV4-1 and TRBJ1-4; 8 bases map to TRBD1. V lost 4 bases, J lost 3 bases, and 1 base stayed unmatched. CDR1 is MGHRA and CDR2 is YSYEKL in the germline V gene. There are 14 residues in the CDR3. Written as DNA, the CDR3 is TGCGCCAGCAGCCCGGACAGGGCTAATGAAAAACTGTTTTTT. Its protein product is CASSPDRANEKLFF.

The chain combines TRBV19 with TRBJ2-1, with 9 nucleotides matching TRBD1. The CDR3 covers 15 residues. V was pared by 1 base and J by 2 bases, with 0 bases of the junction left unmatched. Per germline, CDR1 LNHDA and CDR2 SQIVND (reference sequence). The CDR3 coding sequence is TGTGCCAGTAGTATAGGGACAGGGGCCTACAATGAGCAGTTCTTC. Translating gives CASSIGTGAYNEQFF.

Worth noting for this clone: The same CDR3 is also encoded by other DNA sequences in this sample. V gene TRBV27 combines with J gene TRBJ1-1, with D perhaps matching TRBD1 (5 bases). Germline assignment: CDR1 MNHEY and CDR2 SMNVEV (reference sequence). This CDR3 is 14 amino acids long. V was clipped by 2 bases and J by 0 bases, with 7 bases between them. CDR3 nucleotides: TGTGCCAGCAGTTTACAGGGTCTGAACACTGAAGCTTTCTTT. It specifies CASSLQGLNTEAFF.

In its sample, this clone was seen once. For the CDR3, the DNA is TGTGCCAGTAGTATCGGGAGTCCCGGGGAGCTGTTTTTT. Protein sequence: CASSIGSPGELFF. The chain is built from TRBV19 and TRBJ2-2, with TRBD2 as a possible D gene (6 bases). In germline, CDR1 is LNHDA, CDR2 SQIVND (reference sequence). Trimming took 3 bases from V and 6 from J, leaving 8 bases between them. The CDR3 has 13 amino acids.